These T cell receptor beta chains were read from a single sample in a study of shared clonotypes between healthy human individuals. Assay: immunoSEQ multiplex PCR; the TCRdb copy retains only in-frame clones and omits some. The repertoire holds about 1.5 million clones, roughly 96% seen once, with about 1.2% in the top ten. Sequences were obtained from naive CD4+ T cells sorted from blood. The receptors come from a man aged 25 to 45 in good health. Both conserved end residues are part of each CDR3. A D gene is named only where the DNA matches it firmly. The size entry is marked missing in some rows and otherwise reads once, few, many or a size class.

D gene	clone size	V gene	J gene	CDR3 DNA	CDR3 protein
-	-	TRBV6-5	TRBJ1-1	TGTGCCAGCAGTTATGGGGATGGCACTGAAGCTTTCTTT	CASSYGDGTEAFF
-	-	TRBV30	TRBJ2-2	TGTGCCTGGAGTGTACTAGCTACCGGGGAGCTGTTTTTT	CAWSVLATGELFF
-	-	TRBV6-5	TRBJ2-7	TGTGCCAGCAGTTACGGGGGACTCAAAGATAACGAGCAGTACTTC	CASSYGGLKDNEQYF
-	-	TRBV20-1	TRBJ2-1	TGCATGGGGGTACACAATGAGCAGTTCTTC	CMGVHNEQFF
-	-	TRBV2	TRBJ2-7	TGTGCCAGCAGTCCAACCACAGTGGGATACGAGCAGTACTTC	CASSPTTVGYEQYF
-	-	TRBV21-1	TRBJ2-1	TGTGCCAGCAGCAAAGATGTTCGGACCTCGCCTAGCGGGAGTATGGATGAGCAGTTCTTC	CASSKDVRTSPSGSMDEQFF
-	-	TRBV10-3	TRBJ2-7	TGTGCCATCAGGGGAGTTTCACCAGGCTACGAGCAGTACTTC	CAIRGVSPGYEQYF
-	-	TRBV11-2	TRBJ2-3	TGTGCCAGCAGCGGCATTAGGAGGGCCACAGATACGCAGTATTTT	CASSGIRRATDTQYF
-	-	TRBV5-4	TRBJ1-1	TGTGCCAGCAGCTTGGCCCCGGGGAAGAACACTGAAGCTTTCTTT	CASSLAPGKNTEAFF
TRBD1	-	TRBV2	TRBJ2-1	TGTGCCAGCCGGGGACAGGGGGGCTACAATGAGCAGTTCTTC	CASRGQGGYNEQFF
TRBD2	-	TRBV7-8	TRBJ2-6	TGTGCCAGCAGACTAGGTTGGCGGGAGACAGAAGGGGCCAACGTCCTGACTTTC	CASRLGWRETEGANVLTF
TRBD1	-	TRBV19	TRBJ2-2	TGTGCCAGTAGTATCGACAGGGGGCTCGCGAACACCGGGGAGCTGTTTTTT	CASSIDRGLANTGELFF
TRBD2	-	TRBV19	TRBJ2-1	TGTGCCAGTAGCACTGCGGGGGGAAGGTACAATGAGCAGTTCTTC	CASSTAGGRYNEQFF
TRBD1	-	TRBV5-1	TRBJ2-7	TGCGCCAGCAGCTATTGGGACAGCCCCTACGAGCAGTACTTC	CASSYWDSPYEQYF
TRBD2	-	TRBV13	TRBJ2-7	TGTGCCAGCAGCCCGACAAGCGGGAGGGGTCACGAGCAGTACTTC	CASSPTSGRGHEQYF
-	once	TRBV9	TRBJ1-4	TGTGCCAGCAGCGCTTTGACAGGTTTTAATGAAAAACTGTTTTTT	CASSALTGFNEKLFF
TRBD2	-	TRBV28	TRBJ2-1	TGTGCCAGCAGTCCATCCGGGACTATCTCCTACAATGAGCAGTTCTTC	CASSPSGTISYNEQFF
-	-	TRBV9	TRBJ1-4	TGTGCCAGCAGCGGTGCAGGGTTAGGAACTAATGAAAAACTGTTTTTT	CASSGAGLGTNEKLFF
-	-	TRBV9	TRBJ2-3	TGTGCCAGCAGCCCCGGACTCTTCACAGATACGCAGTATTTT	CASSPGLFTDTQYF
-	-	TRBV7-2	TRBJ2-7	TGTGCCAGCAGCTGGGGATCTGACTTGGGATACGAGCAGTACTTC	CASSWGSDLGYEQYF
TRBD1	-	TRBV7-2	TRBJ2-7	TGTGCCAGCAGCTTAAGAGGGGGCGCTAAGGCCCATTTCGGGTACGAGCAGTACTTC	CASSLRGGAKAHFGYEQYF
TRBD1	-	TRBV4-1	TRBJ1-2	TGCGCCAGCAGCCATAATAATCGACAGGGAATAGGGGGCTACACCTTC	CASSHNNRQGIGGYTF
-	-	TRBV5-6	TRBJ1-1	TGTGCCAGCAGCCGGAAATTGGGACGCCTGAACACTGAAGCTTTCTTT	CASSRKLGRLNTEAFF
-	-	TRBV5-1	TRBJ2-5	TGCGCCAGCAGCTCTACTAGGGGGGGCCAAGAGACCCAGTACTTC	CASSSTRGGQETQYF
-	-	TRBV15	TRBJ1-4	TGTGCCACCAGCAGAACTCAGGACCGACAGGAAAAACTGTTTTTT	CATSRTQDRQEKLFF
TRBD2	-	TRBV7-3	TRBJ2-1	TGTGCCAGCAGCTTAACTTCAGGGACTAGTCCTTCCGATGAGCAGTTCTTC	CASSLTSGTSPSDEQFF
-	-	TRBV28	TRBJ2-1	TGTGCCAGCCATGGGCCGAGCTCCTACAATGAGCAGTTCTTC	CASHGPSSYNEQFF
-	-	TRBV9	TRBJ2-7	TGTGCCAGCAGCCAGGCAGGATTAGCGATCGAGCAGTACTTC	CASSQAGLAIEQYF
-	-	TRBV6-5	TRBJ1-3	TGTGCCAGCAGAAACGCCCTCTCTGGAAACACCATATATTTT	CASRNALSGNTIYF
-	-	TRBV4-2	TRBJ2-7	TGTGCCAGCAGCCGAAGACTAGATGGCTCCTACGAGCAGTACTTC	CASSRRLDGSYEQYF
-	-	TRBV7-8	TRBJ2-1	TGTGCCAGCAGCGACGACTACAATGAGCAGTTCTTC	CASSDDYNEQFF
-	-	TRBV28	TRBJ2-1	TGTGCCAGCAGTTCCAGCGGGCTCTGGTTCTTC	CASSSSGLWFF
-	-	TRBV5-5	TRBJ2-1	TGTGCCAGCAGCTTGTTCGCAGTAGCTAAGTCGGAGATGTACAATGAGCAGTTCTTC	CASSLFAVAKSEMYNEQFF
TRBD2	-	TRBV11-2	TRBJ2-1	TGTGCCAGCGGAGGGGTAGCGGGAGTCAATGAGCAGTTCTTC	CASGGVAGVNEQFF
-	-	TRBV7-8	TRBJ1-3	TGTGCCAGCAGCATACCGGGACCCGGAAACACCATATATTTT	CASSIPGPGNTIYF
-	-	TRBV2	TRBJ2-3	TGTGCCAGCAGTGACAGCTCTAGCACAGATACGCAGTATTTT	CASSDSSSTDTQYF
TRBD1	once	TRBV6-6	TRBJ2-2	TGTGCCAGCAGTCCGAGACAGGGCAGACACACCGGGGAGCTGTTTTTT	CASSPRQGRHTGELFF
TRBD1	-	TRBV28	TRBJ2-7	TGTGCCAGCAACTATCCGACAGGGCCTTTAGCCGAGCAGTACTTC	CASNYPTGPLAEQYF
TRBD1	once	TRBV5-4	TRBJ2-7	TGTGCCAGCAGCTCAGATACCGGGACAGGGCGGTACGAGCAGTACTTC	CASSSDTGTGRYEQYF
TRBD1	-	TRBV5-4	TRBJ1-2	TGTGCCAGCAGCTTGGAACGACAGGGAGACTATGGCTACACCTTC	CASSLERQGDYGYTF
TRBD1	once	TRBV5-4	TRBJ1-2	TGTGCCAGCAGCTTGCAGGGGACAGGGGTCGGCTACACCTTC	CASSLQGTGVGYTF
TRBD1	-	TRBV19	TRBJ1-1	TGTGCCAGTAACAGGGGATGGACTGAAGCTTTCTTT	CASNRGWTEAFF
TRBD2	-	TRBV6-6	TRBJ2-3	TGTGCCAGCAGAGGGACGGGAGGGCCAGATACGCAGTATTTT	CASRGTGGPDTQYF
TRBD1	-	TRBV9	TRBJ2-1	TGTGCCAGCAGCTACCGCGGGGACAGGGTGTACAATGAGCAGTTCTTC	CASSYRGDRVYNEQFF
-	-	TRBV6-5	TRBJ2-1	TGTGCCAGCAGACCCGAGGGATTAGGGTACAATGAGCAGTTCTTC	CASRPEGLGYNEQFF